Following are 27 T cell receptor beta chains from one sample sequenced in a study of cytomegalovirus exposure and HLA in healthy donors. The protocol was immunoSEQ multiplex PCR, while the TCRdb copy is restricted to in-frame clones and leaves out a portion. Seen here are about 57,000 clones, just over 90% observed once, and the top ten hold around 5.8%. Sequencing was performed on PBMCs. Receptor source: a woman in her late teens or twenties in good health and CMV-seronegative.

This chain connects TRBV21-1 to TRBJ2-7; the D call TRBD1 from the table was never checked on the DNA. TRBV21-1 is a listed pseudogene. CDR3 length: 18 amino acids. This CDR3 is CASRPGQGHRKGGCEQYV. DNA for the CDR3: TGTGCCAGCAGACCGGGACAGGGACATCGAAAGGGGGGCTGCGAGCAGTACGTC.

This chain uses TRBV5-1 with TRBJ2-5, with D possibly being TRBD1 (5 bases). Trimming stripped 2 bases from V and 5 bases from J, with 13 bases between. Germline V gene data show CDR1 as SGHRS and CDR2 as YFSETQ. This CDR3 region has 14 residues. Here the CDR3 reads CASSFPGRGETQYF. The CDR3 DNA sequence: TGCGCCAGCAGCTTTCCCGGTAGGGGCGAGACCCAGTACTTC.

The chain employs TRBV7-3 and TRBJ2-3; 12 bases agree with TRBD1. After removal of 3 bases from V and 3 bases from J, the junction contained 4 bases not matched to a gene. The CDR3 loop spans 16 amino acids. Germline V gene sequence: CDR1 SGHTA, CDR2 FQGTGA. The CDR3 bases are TGTGCCAGCAGCTTGAGGGGACAGGGGGCTACAGATACGCAGTATTTT. Translation: CASSLRGQGATDTQYF.

This chain connects TRBV2 to TRBJ2-7; D remains ambiguous. Germline-derived CDR1 and CDR2 are SNHLY and FYNNEI. V dropped 7 bases and J dropped 0 bases, with 10 bases sitting between them. The CDR3 runs to 13 residues. The CDR3 DNA reads as TGTGCCAGCATAGGAACGGACTCCTACGAGCAGTACGTC. It encodes CASIGTDSYEQYV.

In DNA, the CDR3 is TGTGCCAGCAGCCCAAGTCGGACTAGCTCCTACAATGAGCAGTTCTTC. Amino acid sequence: CASSPSRTSSYNEQFF. The chain couples TRBV7-3 to TRBJ2-1; 7 nucleotides agree with TRBD2. Germline V gene lookup returns CDR1 SGHTA and CDR2 FQGTGA. The CDR3 is made up of 16 amino acids. Trimming cost V 5 bases and J 0 bases; bases outside gene matches: 7. Supplemented by reference TRBV7-3 and TRBJ2-1, the full variable domain reads GAGVSQTPSNKVTEKGKYVELRCDPISGHTALYWYRQSLGQGPEFLIYFQGTGAADDSGLPNDRFFAVRPEGSVSTLKIQRTERGDSAVYLCASSPSRTSSYNEQFFGPGTRLTVL.

This chain uses TRBV4-1 with TRBJ2-3, with 13 bases identical to TRBD2. CDR3 length equals 19 residues. CDR1 is MGHRA and CDR2 is YSYEKL in the germline V gene. V lost 1 base to trimming and J lost 0 bases; unmatched junction nucleotides: 7. DNA for the CDR3: TGCGCCAGCAGCCAAGCCGGACTAGCGGGAGCCTCAAGCACAGATACGCAGTATTTT. Protein product: CASSQAGLAGASSTDTQYF.

The rearrangement links TRBV6-1 to TRBJ2-4; 13 bases align to TRBD2. The CDR3 loop spans 14 amino acids. V dropped 5 bases and J dropped 10; count of bases not matched to a gene: 5. Looked up from germline, CDR1 is MNHNS and CDR2 is SASEGT. The CDR3 bases are TGTGCCAGCAGTACCGGACTAGCGGGGGCTATTCAGTACTTC. It translates to CASSTGLAGAIQYF.

This chain uses TRBV5-4 with TRBJ2-3, with a tentative D call TRBD1 (5 bases). The germline V gene encodes CDR1 SGHNT and CDR2 YYREEE (reference sequence). Trimming left V 0 bases short and J 2 bases short, with 7 bases between. The CDR3 loop spans 14 amino acids. CDR3 loop: CASSLEGNTDTQYF. In DNA form, the CDR3 reads TGTGCCAGCAGCTTGGAGGGGAACACAGATACGCAGTATTTT.

The chain combines TRBV6-6 with TRBJ1-5; a possible D gene is TRBD1 (5 bases). The germline V gene encodes CDR1 MNHNY and CDR2 SVGAGI (reference sequence). Trimming took 5 bases from V and 3 from J, leaving 11 bases between them. This CDR3 is 14 amino acids long. CDR3 in amino acids: CASSDDRLNQPQHF. The CDR3 DNA reads TGTGCCAGCAGTGATGACAGACTCAATCAGCCCCAGCATTTT.

In its sample, this clone was seen once. The CDR3 protein is CASSPGLAGQETQYF. CDR3 nucleotide sequence: TGTGCCAGCAGTCCGGGACTAGCGGGACAAGAGACCCAGTACTTC. The V call is TRBV5-4, the J call TRBJ2-5, with 13 bases fitting TRBD2. V lost 5 bases to trimming and J lost 2 bases; unmatched junction nucleotides: 3. The CDR3 is 15 residues long. Germline assignment: CDR1 SGHNT and CDR2 YYREEE (reference sequence).

The V gene is TRBV9, the J gene TRBJ1-1; 9 bases line up with TRBD1. The V gene end was trimmed by 3 bases and the J gene end by 3 bases; junction bases not matched to a gene: 6. Germline V CDR1 and CDR2: SGDLS, YYNGEE. The CDR3 is 15 residues long. The CDR3 loop is CASSAQQGAYTEAFF. CDR3 coding DNA: TGTGCCAGCAGCGCGCAACAGGGGGCGTACACTGAAGCTTTCTTT. The full variable domain, rest sourced from reference TRBV9 and TRBJ1-1, is DSGVTQTPKHLITATGQRVTLRCSPRSGDLSVYWYQQSLDQGLQFLIQYYNGEERAKGNILERFSAQQFPDLHSELNLSSLELGDSALYFCASSAQQGAYTEAFFGQGTRLTVV.

The rearrangement uses TRBV2 and TRBJ1-2; TRBD1 might be the D (5 bases). V was shortened by 3 bases and J by 0 bases, with 8 bases between the two germline ends. The CDR3 has 14 amino acids. CDR1 is SNHLY, CDR2 FYNNEI, per germline. The CDR3 DNA follows: TGTGCCAGCAGTGAGGGGCATACTAACTATGGCTACACCTTC. Protein: CASSEGHTNYGYTF.

The chain joins TRBV5-6 to TRBJ2-1; maybe TRBD1 (6 bases). This CDR3 is built from 13 residues. The germline CDR1 and CDR2 sequences are SGHDT and YYEEEE. Trimming cost V 1 base and J 4 bases, with 6 bases left between them. CDR3 coding DNA: TGTGCCAGCAGCTTGCAGGGGTACAATGAGCAGTTCTTC. Translated, it gives CASSLQGYNEQFF.

The chain employs TRBV7-6 and TRBJ1-1; D is perhaps TRBD1 (6 bases). The CDR3 runs to 15 residues. Trimming pared 2 bases from V and 4 bases from J, leaving 14 bases between. In germline, CDR1 is SGHVS, CDR2 FNYEAQ. CDR3 protein: CASSLYPGAGTEAFF. DNA for the CDR3: TGTGCCAGCAGCTTATATCCAGGGGCGGGCACTGAAGCTTTCTTT.

This clone was found once. The chain links TRBV18 to TRBJ2-2; a weak D match, TRBD2 (5 bases). Trimming left V 6 bases short and J 0 bases short, with 11 bases between. The CDR3 covers 15 residues. Looked up from germline, CDR1 is KGHSH and CDR2 is LQKENI. This chain's CDR3 is CASSPFGANTGELFF. In DNA form, the CDR3 reads TGTGCCAGCTCCCCTTTCGGGGCGAACACCGGGGAGCTGTTTTTT.

V is TRBV5-6 and J is TRBJ2-5; TRBD2 aligns across 10 bases. Trimming removed 0 bases from V and 4 bases from J; junction bases left unmatched: 9. This CDR3 comprises 17 residues. The germline V gene encodes CDR1 SGHDT and CDR2 YYEEEE. The CDR3 loop is CASSLEAGGPFGETQYF. CDR3 sequence (DNA): TGTGCCAGCAGCTTGGAAGCGGGGGGGCCGTTCGGAGAGACCCAGTACTTC.

This clone was seen once. V is TRBV10-2 and J is TRBJ2-3; 7 bases fit TRBD2. The CDR3 is 14 amino acids. Germline-derived CDR1 and CDR2 are WSHSY and SAAADI. V lost 6 bases, J lost 1 base, and 4 bases stayed unmatched. CDR3 coding DNA: TGCGCCAGCAGCAAGCTAGCGGGCACAGATACGCAGTATTTT. Translated: CASSKLAGTDTQYF.

The genes are TRBV6-5 and TRBJ2-1, with D possibly matching TRBD1 (6 bases). CDR3 size: 15 residues. From germline, CDR1 is MNHEY and CDR2 SVGAGI. Trimming shortened V by 2 bases and J by 7 bases, and 15 bases separated the two germline ends. The CDR3 protein is CASSYTQGIGNEQFF. The CDR3 DNA reads TGTGCCAGCAGTTACACCCAGGGGATAGGAAATGAGCAGTTCTTC.

The chain employs TRBV19 and TRBJ2-1; the D gene is possibly TRBD1 (5 bases). The CDR3 runs 15 residues. From germline, CDR1 is LNHDA and CDR2 SQIVND (reference sequence). Trimming removed 4 bases at V and 2 bases at J, with 12 bases between. This CDR3 is CASSKDIRTYNEQFF. CDR3 DNA: TGTGCCAGTAGTAAGGACATCCGGACCTACAATGAGCAGTTCTTC.

This chain links TRBV4-2 with TRBJ2-3, with 7 bases identical to TRBD2. Germline CDR1 reads LGHNA; CDR2 reads YNFKEQ. Germline trimming cut 0 bases from V and 0 bases from J; bases unmatched to any gene: 6. The CDR3 has 17 amino acids. CDR3 DNA: TGTGCCAGCAGCCAAGATCCCGGGAGGTTAAGCACAGATACGCAGTATTTT. Translation gives CASSQDPGRLSTDTQYF.

The chain has TRBV27 and TRBJ2-3; weak D call: TRBD2 (7 bases). The CDR3 loop spans 16 amino acids. Germline V gene data show CDR1 as MNHEY and CDR2 as SMNVEV (reference sequence). The V gene lost 6 bases and the J gene lost 4 bases, with 20 bases spanning the gap. CDR3 region: CASRIGGGGDPDTQYF. CDR3 bases: TGTGCCAGCAGGATTGGGGGAGGGGGAGATCCAGATACGCAGTATTTT.

The chain employs TRBV4-1 and TRBJ2-3; the D gene is possibly TRBD1 (5 bases). The germline CDR1 and CDR2 sequences are MGHRA and YSYEKL. The CDR3 covers 16 residues. V lost 0 bases and J lost 1, with 11 bases in between. The CDR3 region is CASSQDRGAGTDTQYF. The DNA for the CDR3 is TGCGCCAGCAGCCAAGATCGTGGGGCCGGCACAGATACGCAGTATTTT.

The CDR3 reads CASSSSTQGADTEAFF. CDR3 bases: TGTGCCAGCAGCTCATCGACTCAGGGGGCGGACACTGAAGCTTTCTTT. The chain is built from TRBV7-6 and TRBJ1-1; 8 nucleotides align to TRBD1. With 4 bases clipped from V and 3 bases from J, the junction kept 10 bases outside the gene matches. The CDR3 loop spans 16 amino acids. Germline V gene sequence: CDR1 SGHVS, CDR2 FNYEAQ. Supplemented by reference TRBV7-6 and TRBJ1-1, the full variable domain reads GAGVSQSPRYKVTKRGQDVALRCDPISGHVSLYWYRQALGQGPEFLTYFNYEAQQDKSGLPNDRFSAERPEGSISTLTIQRTEQRDSAMYRCASSSSTQGADTEAFFGQGTRLTVV.

The chain has TRBV18 and TRBJ2-5, with 9 bases aligning to TRBD2. Trimming took 3 bases from V and 1 from J; bases not matched to a gene: 3. Germline CDR1 and CDR2: KGHSH and LQKENI. The CDR3 runs 15 residues. The CDR3 loop reads CASSPPTSGQETQYF. CDR3 bases: TGTGCCAGCTCACCGCCGACTAGCGGCCAAGAGACCCAGTACTTC.

The chain joins TRBV7-2 to TRBJ1-3; possibly TRBD1 for D (5 bases). Trimming cost V 7 bases and J 0 bases, with 13 bases left between them. The CDR3 has 15 residues. Per germline, CDR1 SGHTA and CDR2 FQGNSA. The DNA for the CDR3 is TGTGCCAGCACCTCGGGGGGGAGCTCTGGAAACACCATATATTTT. Translated, it gives CASTSGGSSGNTIYF.

In nucleotides, the CDR3 is TGTGCCAGCAGCCAGGGACAGCCTAATTCACCCCTCCACTTT. Amino acids: CASSQGQPNSPLHF. The chain joins TRBV9 to TRBJ1-6; 7 nucleotides align to TRBD1. J was trimmed by 6 bases and V by 4 bases; bases with no gene match: 4. Germline values: CDR1 SGDLS, CDR2 YYNGEE. CDR3 size: 14 residues. Full variable domain (rest looked up from reference TRBV9 and TRBJ1-6): DSGVTQTPKHLITATGQRVTLRCSPRSGDLSVYWYQQSLDQGLQFLIQYYNGEERAKGNILERFSAQQFPDLHSELNLSSLELGDSALYFCASSQGQPNSPLHFGNGTRLTVT.

J is TRBJ1-1 and V is TRBV6-5; the D is unclear. Looked up from germline, CDR1 is MNHEY and CDR2 is SVGAGI. V lost 5 bases and J 7 bases, leaving 17 bases between the germline ends. The CDR3 totals 14 residues. The CDR3 DNA is TGTGCCAGCAGTCGCGCGGGTATGGGTGTTGAAGCTTTCTTT. This codes for CASSRAGMGVEAFF.